This note documents a single TCR beta chain sequence. Germline-derived CDR1 and CDR2 are SQVTM and ANQGSEA. Trimming cost V 4 bases and J 3 bases, with 12 bases left between them. The CDR3 consists of 13 residues. This sample is drawn from a study of blood T cell repertoires in COVID-19. At the level of the study: There were acute and convalescent COVID-19 samples, and they came from the United States, Italy and Spain. T cells, B-cell-depleted T cells, or PBMCs provided the cDNA or gDNA that served as material.

Assay used: immunoSEQ multiplex PCR; TCRdb lists only in-frame clones, some missing. The sample consists of roughly 500,000 clones, about 85% of them appearing once. Individuals drawn from about 26 US areas were about 18 to 90 years old. Clinical history as reported by participants underpinned cohort assignment. The receptor was derived from a woman aged 60-70 years who had recovered from COVID-19. This chain joins TRBV29-1 and TRBJ1-1, with a possible D match to TRBD1 (6 bases). The sample comprised PBMCs or T cells enriched from blood (not recorded which). CDR3 DNA: TGCAGCGTTGGCGAGGACAGCTACACTGAAGCTTTCTTT. The encoded protein is CSVGEDSYTEAFF.